The rows below give T cell receptor beta chains drawn from one sample of a study of blood T cell repertoires in COVID-19. Using immunoSEQ multiplex PCR, the repertoire was profiled, and TCRdb retains in-frame clones only, with some absent. The sample has about 90,000 clones; about 90% are singletons. The source material was peripheral blood. The receptors originated from a human donor with active COVID-19. The donor label of this sample is uncertain. CDR3s include the opening cysteine and the closing phenylalanine or tryptophan. A D gene is named only where the DNA matches it firmly. Not all rows give a size; the values are once, few, many and, for expanded clones, a class.

clone_size: NA
d_call: NA
v_call: TRBV28
j_call: TRBJ1-1
cdr3_nt: TGTGCCAGCAGTCCCCCAGAGGAGATGAACACTGAAGCTTTCTTT
cdr3_aa: CASSPPEEMNTEAFF

clone_size: NA
d_call: TRBD1
v_call: TRBV9
j_call: TRBJ2-5
cdr3_nt: TGTGCCAGCAGCGTAGGACAGGGGGAGACCCAGTACTTC
cdr3_aa: CASSVGQGETQYF

clone_size: NA
d_call: NA
v_call: TRBV28
j_call: TRBJ2-2
cdr3_nt: TGTGCCAGCAGTTCTCCCCTCAGGGGCCCTGCTTCCGGGGAGCTGTTTTTT
cdr3_aa: CASSSPLRGPASGELFF

clone_size: NA
d_call: TRBD2
v_call: TRBV9
j_call: TRBJ2-2
cdr3_nt: TGTGCCAGCAGCCCCCGGGTAGCGGGGGGGCAGGGCACCGGGGAGCTGTTTTTT
cdr3_aa: CASSPRVAGGQGTGELFF

clone_size: NA
d_call: NA
v_call: TRBV1
j_call: TRBJ2-4
cdr3_nt: TGCACCAGCAGCCAAGATGAGGCCTTAAGGAGGAACATTCAGTACTTC
cdr3_aa: CTSSQDEALRRNIQYF

clone_size: NA
d_call: NA
v_call: TRBV5-1
j_call: TRBJ2-1
cdr3_nt: TGCGCCAGCAGCCACTCAGGGTGGGCCTACAATGAGCAGTTCTTC
cdr3_aa: CASSHSGWAYNEQFF

clone_size: NA
d_call: NA
v_call: TRBV19
j_call: TRBJ2-7
cdr3_nt: TGTGCCAGTAGTACGGACGGACTAAGCTCCTACGAGCAGTACTTC
cdr3_aa: CASSTDGLSSYEQYF

clone_size: NA
d_call: NA
v_call: TRBV28
j_call: TRBJ1-2
cdr3_nt: TGTGCCAGCAGAAAAGAGCTCTATGGCTACACCTTC
cdr3_aa: CASRKELYGYTF

clone_size: NA
d_call: TRBD2
v_call: TRBV7-9
j_call: TRBJ2-1
cdr3_nt: TGTGCCAGCAGCCCGCGGGGGGGGAGCTCCTACAATGAGCAGTTCTTC
cdr3_aa: CASSPRGGSSYNEQFF

clone_size: NA
d_call: TRBD1
v_call: TRBV28
j_call: TRBJ1-6
cdr3_nt: TGTGCCAGCAGTTCGGGACAGGTCTTAGGTTCACCCCTCCACTTT
cdr3_aa: CASSSGQVLGSPLHF

clone_size: NA
d_call: TRBD2
v_call: TRBV3-1/TRBV3-2
j_call: TRBJ2-5
cdr3_nt: TGTGCCAGCAGCCAAGATAACCGGGGGGGCCGGGAGACCCAGTACTTC
cdr3_aa: CASSQDNRGGRETQYF

clone_size: once
d_call: TRBD1
v_call: TRBV19
j_call: TRBJ2-7
cdr3_nt: TGTGCCAGTAGTATCTCGGACAGGGGAAACGAGCAGTACTTC
cdr3_aa: CASSISDRGNEQYF

clone_size: NA
d_call: NA
v_call: TRBV3-1/TRBV3-2
j_call: TRBJ1-2
cdr3_nt: TGTGCCAGCAGCCAAACCGGAGGCAGCCTCTACTATGGCTACACCTTC
cdr3_aa: CASSQTGGSLYYGYTF

clone_size: NA
d_call: TRBD1
v_call: TRBV9
j_call: TRBJ2-2
cdr3_nt: TGTGCCAGCAGCGTAGAGGCGACAGGGAAAGACACCGGGGAGCTGTTTTTT
cdr3_aa: CASSVEATGKDTGELFF

clone_size: NA
d_call: NA
v_call: TRBV2
j_call: TRBJ1-2
cdr3_nt: TGTGCCAGCAGTTGGGGGGCGGGAGAGACTAACTATGGCTACACCTTC
cdr3_aa: CASSWGAGETNYGYTF

clone_size: NA
d_call: NA
v_call: TRBV5-4
j_call: TRBJ1-1
cdr3_nt: TGTGCCAGCAGCTGGGCAGGGAACACTGAAGCTTTCTTT
cdr3_aa: CASSWAGNTEAFF

clone_size: NA
d_call: TRBD1
v_call: TRBV10-3
j_call: TRBJ2-1
cdr3_nt: TGTGCCATCAAAGAGGGACAGTACAATGAGCAGTTCTTC
cdr3_aa: CAIKEGQYNEQFF

clone_size: NA
d_call: TRBD1
v_call: TRBV3-1/TRBV3-2
j_call: TRBJ1-6
cdr3_nt: TGTGCCAGCAGTCCACCGCCTCCGGGACAGGGGCGTTCACCCCTCCACTTT
cdr3_aa: CASSPPPPGQGRSPLHF

clone_size: NA
d_call: NA
v_call: TRBV19
j_call: TRBJ2-5
cdr3_nt: TGTGCCAGTAGTATCGGAGGGGGCGGAGAGACCCAGTACTTC
cdr3_aa: CASSIGGGGETQYF

clone_size: NA
d_call: NA
v_call: TRBV27
j_call: TRBJ1-1
cdr3_nt: TGTGCCAGCAGTTTATTGGGGGAGGGAAATCTGAACACTGAAGCTTTCTTT
cdr3_aa: CASSLLGEGNLNTEAFF

clone_size: NA
d_call: NA
v_call: TRBV2
j_call: TRBJ2-3
cdr3_nt: TGTGCCAGCGGCCCCGCGGGCAGGTACACAGATACGCAGTATTTT
cdr3_aa: CASGPAGRYTDTQYF

clone_size: NA
d_call: TRBD1
v_call: TRBV10-1
j_call: TRBJ1-5
cdr3_nt: TGCGCCAGCACCCGAGTGACAGGGGACGCTCAGCCCCAGCATTTT
cdr3_aa: CASTRVTGDAQPQHF